This paragraph reports one T cell receptor beta chain. The antigen remains unidentified. The source of the sample is a study of T cells expressing NK-cell markers. As for the study in general: It was sorted CD3+CD56-NKG2C+, CD3+CD56+NKG2C- and CD3+CD56+NKG2C+ T cells that provided the TCR beta repertoires. Study conclusions and caveats: Dominant NKG2C+ clonotypes were found to form roughly 1.0-7.0% of CD8+ T cells in over five donors.

TCRdb processed the 5' RACE reads again and assigns one entry to each CDR3 protein, with no DNA. Recorded for this sample: under 600,000 distinct CDR3 sequences. This CDR3 is 15 amino acids long. Germline CDR1 is LNHNV and CDR2 is YYDKDF (reference sequence). V usage is TRBV15 and J usage is TRBJ2-1; the TCRdb call, TRBD1, lacks DNA for checking. Sequencing used blood T cells: a sorted CD56 or NKG2C T cell subset, CD4+ or CD8+ T cells, or bulk PBMC T cells (not recorded which). This sequence originates from a woman in her forties or fifties in good health. The CDR3 sequence is CATSREAGNMGEQFF. The full variable domain, with the rest looked up from reference TRBV15 and TRBJ2-1, is DAMVIQNPRYQVTQFGKPVTLSCSQTLNHNVMYWYQQKSSQAPKLLFHYYDKDFNNEADTPDNFQSRRPNTSFCFLDIRSPGLGDTAMYLCATSREAGNMGEQFFGPGTRLTVL.